This entry lists 23 T cell receptor beta chains sequenced from one sample in a study of beta chain features in type 1 diabetes. Their recognized antigens are unknown. The isolated RNA, all of it, was reverse transcribed, so expressed TCRB transcripts were what got sequenced. Using immunoSEQ multiplex PCR, the repertoire was profiled, and TCRdb retains in-frame clones only, with some absent. The data hold around 70,000 clones, with about 48% observed a single time. Study-level results: TCRB CDR3 length was moderately but significantly reduced in all four CD4+ subsets of Type 1 diabetes patients.

What was sequenced was central memory CD4+ T cells from blood. These receptors all stem from a man between 25 and 39 years old with type 1 diabetes.

The sample holds a few counts of this clone. The chain is built from TRBV18 and TRBJ1-1; 10 bases match TRBD1. Losses at the gene ends were 1 base for V and 4 bases for J; bases not matched to a gene: 3. This CDR3 contains 15 residues. The germline V gene has CDR1 KGHSH and CDR2 LQKENI. CDR3 DNA sequence: TGTGCCAGCTCACCACGGACAGGGGGGGGCACTGAAGCTTTCTTT. This gives the protein CASSPRTGGGTEAFF. Variable domain in full (rest from reference TRBV18 and TRBJ1-1): NAGVMQNPRHLVRRRGQEARLRCSPMKGHSHVYWYRQLPEEGLKFMVYLQKENIIDESGMPKERFSAEFPKEGPSILRIQQVVRGDSAAYFCASSPRTGGGTEAFFGQGTRLTVV.

This clone is medium-sized. The chain joins TRBV4-1 to TRBJ2-2, with TRBD1 matching 8 bases. The CDR3 is 15 residues long. The trim removed 1 base at V and 6 bases at J, leaving 4 bases unmatched. Germline V gene sequence: CDR1 MGHRA, CDR2 YSYEKL. In DNA form, the CDR3 reads TGCGCCAGCAGCCAAGCGGGACAGGCGCCCGGGGAGCTGTTTTTT. It translates to CASSQAGQAPGELFF.

The CDR3 DNA reads as TGCGCCAGCAGCGCTGAATCCAGGGGCGCATCCTACGAGCAGTACTTC. Amino acid sequence: CASSAESRGASYEQYF. The chain employs TRBV10-1 and TRBJ2-5; D might be TRBD1 (6 bases). The end of the DNA fits TRBJ2-7 better, so the J call may be wrong. Germline CDR1 and CDR2: WNHNN and SYGVQD (reference sequence). The CDR3 is 16 amino acids.

Regarding this clone: Other nucleotide sequences in the sample specify the same CDR3. V is TRBV2 and J is TRBJ1-2, with D possibly matching TRBD1 (6 bases). Between the trimmed V and J ends, which lost 4 bases and 2 bases, there was a span of 14 bases. The CDR3 runs 15 residues. CDR1 and CDR2 (germline): SNHLY, FYNNEI. CDR3 loop: CASSVSDQGNYGYTF. The DNA of the CDR3 is TGTGCCAGCAGTGTATCCGATCAGGGGAACTATGGCTACACCTTC.

CDR3 coding DNA: TGCGCCAGCAGCTTGGACGCTCGGGGCTACACCTTC. This encodes CASSLDARGYTF. The chain links TRBV5-1 to TRBJ1-2; D unclear. CDR1 and CDR2 from the germline V gene are SGHRS and YFSETQ. The V end lost 0 bases, the J end lost 8 bases, and 8 bases lay between the germline ends. The CDR3 length is 12 residues.

The CDR3 DNA reads TGTGCCAGCAGCCGGGGGGGACCTGGGGCGTACAATGAGCAGTTCTTC. This encodes CASSRGGPGAYNEQFF. The chain links TRBV5-4 to TRBJ2-1; 8 bases map to TRBD2. V lost 4 bases, J lost 4 bases, and 10 bases stayed unmatched. This CDR3 region has 16 residues. Per the germline V gene, CDR1 is SGHNT and CDR2 is YYREEE (reference sequence).

This clone was detected a few times. The chain is built from TRBV5-1 and TRBJ2-5; TRBD2 is a possible D gene (5 bases). The DNA end is more similar to TRBJ2-7, so the J call may be wrong. Germline lookup yields CDR1 SGHRS and CDR2 YFSETQ. The CDR3 is 14 residues long. DNA of the CDR3: TGCGCCAGCAGCCCCTTGGGCCATGAGGGCGAGCAGTACTTC. It specifies CASSPLGHEGEQYF.

This clone has a handful of counts. The chain combines TRBV7-9 with TRBJ2-5; 10 bases are a match to TRBD1. Germline CDR1 is SEHNR and CDR2 is FQNEAQ (reference sequence). V shed 0 bases and J 4 bases; nucleotides not matched to a gene: 5. The CDR3 consists of 16 residues. The DNA for the CDR3 is TGTGCCAGCAGCTTAGCCCTTGACAGGGGGCGAGAGACCCAGTACTTC. As protein: CASSLALDRGRETQYF. Full variable domain (outside the CDR3, taken from reference TRBV7-9 and TRBJ2-5): DTGVSQNPRHKITKRGQNVTFRCDPISEHNRLYWYRQTLGQGPEFLTYFQNEAQLEKSRLLSDRFSAERPKGSFSTLEIQRTEQGDSAMYLCASSLALDRGRETQYFGPGTRLLVL.

This clone has a single count. This chain links TRBV19 with TRBJ2-2, with 7 bases that match TRBD2. CDR3 size: 14 residues. The germline CDR1 and CDR2 sequences are LNHDA and SQIVND (reference sequence). J was trimmed by 5 bases and V by 3 bases; bases with no gene match: 3. CDR3 bases: TGTGCCAGTAGTATTCCTAGCGGAACCGGGGAGCTGTTTTTT. Protein: CASSIPSGTGELFF.

V is TRBV5-1 and J is TRBJ2-2; the D is unclear. From germline, CDR1 is SGHRS and CDR2 YFSETQ. V gave up 4 bases and J gave up 1 base, with 8 bases separating them. This CDR3 spans 14 amino acids. The CDR3 sequence: CASSRALNTGELFF. As DNA, the CDR3 is TGCGCCAGCAGCCGCGCCCTGAACACCGGGGAGCTGTTTTTT.

This clone was seen only a few times. J is TRBJ2-5 and V is TRBV2; 10 nucleotides line up with TRBD2. Matching the DNA end better, TRBJ2-7 makes the J call doubtful. CDR1 and CDR2 from the germline V gene are SNHLY and FYNNEI. There are 16 residues in the CDR3. The CDR3 DNA is TGTGCCAGCAGTGAAACAGCGGGACTAGCGAGAAACGAGCAGTACTTC. This sequence encodes CASSETAGLARNEQYF.

The V gene is TRBV5-1, the J gene TRBJ2-7, with D possibly being TRBD1 (5 bases). V shed 1 base and J shed 7 bases, with 15 bases lying between them. The CDR3 is made up of 14 amino acids. Germline V gene lookup returns CDR1 SGHRS and CDR2 YFSETQ. CDR3 DNA: TGCGCCAGCAGCTTGCGGCAGGGTTTGGGGGAGCAGTACTTC. Translated: CASSLRQGLGEQYF.

On this clone itself: The identical CDR3 is also encoded by other nucleotide sequences in the sample. V usage is TRBV5-1 and J usage is TRBJ1-2; no reliable D call. V shed 3 bases and J shed 3 bases, with 9 bases lying between them. The CDR3 length is 13 residues. Per the germline V gene, CDR1 is SGHRS and CDR2 is YFSETQ. In DNA form, the CDR3 reads TGCGCCAGCAGCTCAGACGGGGACTATGGCTACACCTTC. Translating it yields CASSSDGDYGYTF.

The rearrangement links TRBV7-6 to TRBJ2-3; a weak D match, TRBD2 (6 bases). The CDR3 is 13 residues long. V dropped 2 bases and J dropped 4 bases, with 7 bases sitting between them. The germline V gene has CDR1 SGHVS and CDR2 FNYEAQ. CDR3 sequence reads: CASSLTGADTQYF. For the CDR3, the DNA is TGTGCCAGCAGCTTAACGGGGGCAGATACGCAGTATTTT. The full variable domain, in which reference TRBV7-6 and TRBJ2-3 provide the parts outside the CDR3, is GAGVSQSPRYKVTKRGQDVALRCDPISGHVSLYWYRQALGQGPEFLTYFNYEAQQDKSGLPNDRFSAERPEGSISTLTIQRTEQRDSAMYRCASSLTGADTQYFGPGTRLTVL.

The CDR3 reads CASSPASGASGELFF. In nucleotides, the CDR3 is TGTGCCAGCAGCCCGGCGAGCGGGGCCTCCGGGGAGCTGTTTTTT. The rearrangement links TRBV7-9 to TRBJ2-2, with 7 bases aligning to TRBD2. The CDR3 is 15 residues long. Germline V lookup: CDR1 SEHNR, CDR2 FQNEAQ (reference sequence). Losses at the gene ends were 5 bases for V and 6 bases for J; bases not matched to a gene: 9.

The chain has TRBV6-5 and TRBJ1-2; D gene ambiguous. Germline loops: CDR1 MNHEY, CDR2 SVGAGI. V was clipped by 0 bases and J by 3 bases, with 11 bases between them. The CDR3 runs to 15 residues. The CDR3 spells CASSYSVVGDYGYTF. As DNA, the CDR3 is TGTGCCAGCAGTTACTCGGTGGTCGGGGACTATGGCTACACCTTC.

The gene calls are TRBV25-1 and TRBJ2-6; 12 bases fit TRBD2. Germline CDR1 reads MGHDK; CDR2 reads SYGVNS. The CDR3 loop spans 16 amino acids. The V and J ends lost 7 bases and 3 bases, in that order; junction bases with no gene match: 4. The CDR3 DNA sequence: TGTGCCAGCACTGCTAGCGGGAGGGTTGGGGCCAACGTCCTGACTTTC. Residues: CASTASGRVGANVLTF.

The chain couples TRBV25-1 to TRBJ1-4; the D gene is possibly TRBD1 (6 bases). The CDR3 totals 16 residues. Germline lookup yields CDR1 MGHDK and CDR2 SYGVNS. V dropped 1 base and J dropped 2 bases, with 11 bases sitting between them. This chain's CDR3 is CASSEFRGATNEKLFF. The CDR3 bases are TGTGCCAGCAGTGAATTTCGGGGGGCGACTAATGAAAAACTGTTTTTT.

The chain carries TRBV30 and TRBJ2-1; D may be TRBD2 (6 bases). Germline CDR1 is GTSNPN and CDR2 is SVGIG (reference sequence). Deletions cut 2 bases from V and 4 bases from J, with 9 bases between. This CDR3 comprises 13 residues. The CDR3 here is CAWSTTSYNEQFF. DNA for the CDR3: TGTGCCTGGAGTACGACTAGTTACAATGAGCAGTTCTTC.

A note on this clone: The germline gene is not matched at one end of the junction; a read error may be the cause. The J gene is TRBJ2-7, the V gene TRBV5-4; TRBD1 matches 9 bases. Germline V gene sequence: CDR1 SGHNT, CDR2 YYREEE (reference sequence). The CDR3 extends over 13 amino acids. The CDR3 nucleotides are TGTACCAGCAGCTCCCCCGGGACAGGGGAGCAGTACTTC. This translates into CTSSSPGTGEQYF.

This clone turned up a few times. V gene TRBV25-1 combines with J gene TRBJ1-1, with unresolved D. V lost 6 bases, J lost 1 base, and 9 bases lay in between. From germline, CDR1 is MGHDK and CDR2 SYGVNS. The CDR3 length is 13 residues. This CDR3 reads CASRYPGNTEAFF. CDR3 DNA: TGTGCCAGCAGATATCCGGGGAACACTGAAGCTTTCTTT.

The genes are TRBV7-2 and TRBJ2-1; TRBD1 matches 9 bases. The CDR3 is 14 amino acids. Germline V gene data show CDR1 as SGHTA and CDR2 as FQGNSA. V trimming: 5 bases; J trimming: 7 bases; junction bases outside the gene matches: 6. DNA of the CDR3: TGTGCCAGCAGCCGGGACAGGGATAGGAATGAGCAGTTCTTC. It encodes CASSRDRDRNEQFF.

The V call is TRBV27, the J call TRBJ2-3, with 9 bases aligning to TRBD2. V lost 0 bases, J lost 6 bases, and 1 base stayed unmatched. Germline lookup yields CDR1 MNHEY and CDR2 SMNVEV (reference sequence). There are 14 residues in the CDR3. The CDR3 sequence: CASSLSAGGDTQYF. CDR3 DNA sequence: TGTGCCAGCAGTTTATCGGCGGGGGGGGATACGCAGTATTTT.